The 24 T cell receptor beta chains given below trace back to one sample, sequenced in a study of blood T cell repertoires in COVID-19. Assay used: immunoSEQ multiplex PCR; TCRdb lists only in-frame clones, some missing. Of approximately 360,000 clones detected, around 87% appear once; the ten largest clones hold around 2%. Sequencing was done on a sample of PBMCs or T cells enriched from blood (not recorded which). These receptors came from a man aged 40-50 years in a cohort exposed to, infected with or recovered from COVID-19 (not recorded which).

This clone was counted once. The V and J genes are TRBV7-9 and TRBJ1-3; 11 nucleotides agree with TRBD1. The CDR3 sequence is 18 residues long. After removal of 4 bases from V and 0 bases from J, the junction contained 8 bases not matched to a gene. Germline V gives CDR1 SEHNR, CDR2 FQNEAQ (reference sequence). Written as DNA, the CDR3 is TGTGCCAGCAGCTCGACGGGGACAGGGGGTGGCTCTGGAAACACCATATATTTT. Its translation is CASSSTGTGGGSGNTIYF.

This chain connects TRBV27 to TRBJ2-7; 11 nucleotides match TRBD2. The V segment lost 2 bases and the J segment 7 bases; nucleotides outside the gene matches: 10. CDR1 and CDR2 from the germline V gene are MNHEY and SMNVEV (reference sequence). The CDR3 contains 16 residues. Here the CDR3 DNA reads TGTGCCAGCAGTTTAGAAACTAGCGGGAGCCTGGGTGAGCAGTACTTC. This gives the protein CASSLETSGSLGEQYF.

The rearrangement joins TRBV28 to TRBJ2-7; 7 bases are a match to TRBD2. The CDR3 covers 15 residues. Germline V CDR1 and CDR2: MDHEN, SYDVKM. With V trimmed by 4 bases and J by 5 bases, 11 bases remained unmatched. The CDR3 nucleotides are TGTGCCAGCAGTTCTATAGGGGTCCTAGCGGACGAGCAGTACTTC. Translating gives CASSSIGVLADEQYF.

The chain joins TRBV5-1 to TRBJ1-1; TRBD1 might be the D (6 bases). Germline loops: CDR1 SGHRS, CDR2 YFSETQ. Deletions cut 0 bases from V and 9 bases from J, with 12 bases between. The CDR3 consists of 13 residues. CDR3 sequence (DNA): TGCGCCAGCAGCTTGGGGGTAACAGGGAAAGCTTTCTTT. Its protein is CASSLGVTGKAFF.

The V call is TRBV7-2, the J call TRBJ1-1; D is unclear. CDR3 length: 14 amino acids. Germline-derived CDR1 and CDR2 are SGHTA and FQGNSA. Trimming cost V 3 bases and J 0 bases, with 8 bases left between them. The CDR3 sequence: CASSLEGLNTEAFF. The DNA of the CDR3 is TGTGCCAGCAGCTTGGAGGGCCTGAACACTGAAGCTTTCTTT.

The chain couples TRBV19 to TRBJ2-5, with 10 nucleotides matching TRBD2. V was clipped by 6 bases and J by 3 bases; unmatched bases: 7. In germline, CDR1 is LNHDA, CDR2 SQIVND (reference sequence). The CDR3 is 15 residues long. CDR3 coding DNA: TGTGCCAGTAGGAAGCGGGAGGGCGTAGAAGAGACCCAGTACTTC. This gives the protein CASRKREGVEETQYF.

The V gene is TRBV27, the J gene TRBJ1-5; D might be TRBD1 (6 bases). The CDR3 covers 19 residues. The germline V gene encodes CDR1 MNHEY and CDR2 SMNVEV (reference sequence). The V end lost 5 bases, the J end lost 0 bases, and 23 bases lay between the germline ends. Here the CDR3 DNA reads TGTGCCAGCAGTCTAACATTGCCGGACAGAAGATATAGCAATCAGCCCCAGCATTTT. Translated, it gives CASSLTLPDRRYSNQPQHF.

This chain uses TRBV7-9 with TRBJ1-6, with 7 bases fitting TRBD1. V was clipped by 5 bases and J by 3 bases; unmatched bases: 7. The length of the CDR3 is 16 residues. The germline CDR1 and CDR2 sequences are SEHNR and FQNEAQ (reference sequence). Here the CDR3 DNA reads TGTGCCAGCAGCCGCGACAGGGAAATCTATAATTCACCCCTCCACTTT. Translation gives CASSRDREIYNSPLHF.

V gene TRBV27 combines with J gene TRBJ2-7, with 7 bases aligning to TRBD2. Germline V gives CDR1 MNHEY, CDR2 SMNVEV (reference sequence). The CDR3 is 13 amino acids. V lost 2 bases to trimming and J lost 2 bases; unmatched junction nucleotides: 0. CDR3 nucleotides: TGTGCCAGCAGTTTAGGGACTACCTACGAGCAGTACTTC. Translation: CASSLGTTYEQYF.

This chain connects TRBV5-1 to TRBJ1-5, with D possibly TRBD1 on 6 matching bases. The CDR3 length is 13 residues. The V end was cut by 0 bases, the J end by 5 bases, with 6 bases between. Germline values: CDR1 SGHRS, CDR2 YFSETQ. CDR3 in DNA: TGCGCCAGCAGCTTGGCAGGGGATCAGCCCCAGCATTTT. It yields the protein CASSLAGDQPQHF.

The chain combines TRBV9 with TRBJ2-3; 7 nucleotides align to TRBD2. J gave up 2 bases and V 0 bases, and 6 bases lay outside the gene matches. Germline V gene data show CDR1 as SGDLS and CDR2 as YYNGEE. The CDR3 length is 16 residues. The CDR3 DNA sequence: TGTGCCAGCAGCGTAGCGGCCGGGACTATCACAGATACGCAGTATTTT. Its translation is CASSVAAGTITDTQYF.

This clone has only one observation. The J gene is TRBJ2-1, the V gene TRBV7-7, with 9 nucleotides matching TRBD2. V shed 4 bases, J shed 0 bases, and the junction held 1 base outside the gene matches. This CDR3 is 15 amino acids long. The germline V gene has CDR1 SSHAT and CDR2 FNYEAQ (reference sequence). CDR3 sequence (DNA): TGTGCCAGCAGCTCAGCGGGAGGCTCCTACAATGAGCAGTTCTTC. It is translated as CASSSAGGSYNEQFF.

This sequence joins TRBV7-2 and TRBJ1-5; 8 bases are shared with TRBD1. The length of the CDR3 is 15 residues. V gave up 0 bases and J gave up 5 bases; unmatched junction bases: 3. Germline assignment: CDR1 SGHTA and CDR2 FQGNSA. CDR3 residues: CASSLAAGGYQPQHF. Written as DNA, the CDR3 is TGTGCCAGCAGCTTAGCGGCAGGGGGCTATCAGCCCCAGCATTTT.

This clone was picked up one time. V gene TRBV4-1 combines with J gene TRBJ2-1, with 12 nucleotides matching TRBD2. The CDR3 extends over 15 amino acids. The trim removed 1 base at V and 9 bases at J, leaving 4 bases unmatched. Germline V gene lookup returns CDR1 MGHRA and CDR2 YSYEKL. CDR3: CASSQVTSGRGEQFF. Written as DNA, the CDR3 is TGCGCCAGCAGCCAAGTGACTAGCGGGAGAGGTGAGCAGTTCTTC.

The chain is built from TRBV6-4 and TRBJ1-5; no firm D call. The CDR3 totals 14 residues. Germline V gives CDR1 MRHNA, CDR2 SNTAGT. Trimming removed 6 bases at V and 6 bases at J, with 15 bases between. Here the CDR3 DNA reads TGTGCCAGCAGGACAATAGGAGGGTGTCAGCCCCAGCATTTT. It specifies CASRTIGGCQPQHF.

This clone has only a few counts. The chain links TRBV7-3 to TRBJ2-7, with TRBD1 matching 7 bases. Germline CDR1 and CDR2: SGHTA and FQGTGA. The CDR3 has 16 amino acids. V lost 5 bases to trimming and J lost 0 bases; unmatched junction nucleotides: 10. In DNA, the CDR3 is TGTGCCAGCAGCGCTCAACCGGGACAGAACTCCTACGAGCAGTACTTC. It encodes CASSAQPGQNSYEQYF.

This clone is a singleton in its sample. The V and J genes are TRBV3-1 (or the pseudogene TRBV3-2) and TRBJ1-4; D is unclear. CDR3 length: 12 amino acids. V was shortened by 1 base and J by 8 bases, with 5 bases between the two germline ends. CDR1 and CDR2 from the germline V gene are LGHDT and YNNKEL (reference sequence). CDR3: CASSQVEEKLFF. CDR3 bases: TGTGCCAGCAGCCAAGTCGAGGAAAAACTGTTTTTT.

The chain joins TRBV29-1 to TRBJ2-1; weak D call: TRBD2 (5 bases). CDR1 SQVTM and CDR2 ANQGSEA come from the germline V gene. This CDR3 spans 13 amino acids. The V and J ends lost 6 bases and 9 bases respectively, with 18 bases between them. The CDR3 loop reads CSVGRLASGEQFF. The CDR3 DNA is TGCAGCGTCGGGCGCTTGGCGAGCGGTGAGCAGTTCTTC.

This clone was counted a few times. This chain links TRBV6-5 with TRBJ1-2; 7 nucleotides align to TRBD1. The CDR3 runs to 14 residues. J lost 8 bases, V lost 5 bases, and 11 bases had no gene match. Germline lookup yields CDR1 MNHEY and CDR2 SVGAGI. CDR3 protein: CASSPTGVVGGYTF. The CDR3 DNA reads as TGTGCCAGCAGTCCCACAGGGGTTGTGGGGGGCTACACCTTC.

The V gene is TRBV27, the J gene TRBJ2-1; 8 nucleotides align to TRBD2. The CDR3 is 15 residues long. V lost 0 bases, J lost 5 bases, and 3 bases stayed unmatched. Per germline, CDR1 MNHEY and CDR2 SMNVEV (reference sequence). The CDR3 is CASSLSLAENNEQFF. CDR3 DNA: TGTGCCAGCAGTTTATCACTAGCGGAAAACAATGAGCAGTTCTTC.

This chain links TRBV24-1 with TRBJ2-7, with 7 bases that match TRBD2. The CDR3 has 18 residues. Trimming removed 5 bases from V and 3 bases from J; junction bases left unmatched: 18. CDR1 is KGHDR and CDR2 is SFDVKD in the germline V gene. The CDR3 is CATSVPGRSGAAIYEQYF. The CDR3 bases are TGTGCCACCAGTGTTCCGGGTCGAAGCGGGGCGGCTATCTACGAGCAGTACTTC.

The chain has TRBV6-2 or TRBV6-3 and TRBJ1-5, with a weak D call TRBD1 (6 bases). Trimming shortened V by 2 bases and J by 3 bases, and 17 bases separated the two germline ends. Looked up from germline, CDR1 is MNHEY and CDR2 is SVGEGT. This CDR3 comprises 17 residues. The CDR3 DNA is TGTGCCAGCAGTTACCCAGACGACAGGCAGTACAATCAGCCCCAGCATTTT. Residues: CASSYPDDRQYNQPQHF.

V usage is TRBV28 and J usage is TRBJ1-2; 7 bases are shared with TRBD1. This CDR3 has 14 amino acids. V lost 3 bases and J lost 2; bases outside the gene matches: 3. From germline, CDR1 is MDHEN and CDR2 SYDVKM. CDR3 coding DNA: TGTGCCAGCAGTTTTGGGACAGAGAACTATGGCTACACCTTC. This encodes CASSFGTENYGYTF.

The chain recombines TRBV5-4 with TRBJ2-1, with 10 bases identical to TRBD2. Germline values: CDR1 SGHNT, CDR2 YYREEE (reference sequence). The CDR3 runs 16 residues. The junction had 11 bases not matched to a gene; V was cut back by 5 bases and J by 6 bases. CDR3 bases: TGTGCCAGCAGTAACCCGGCTAGCGGGAGATCCAATGAGCAGTTCTTC. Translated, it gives CASSNPASGRSNEQFF.